This is a list of T cell receptor beta chains from one sample in a study of CD8+ T cells in alopecia areata. The method was immunoSEQ multiplex PCR; TCRdb's version includes in-frame clones alone and lacks a portion of them. The table shows around 140,000 clones, with 70% to 90% occurring only once. The sequenced sample was CD8+ T cells sorted from blood, obtained at week 4, from a patient treated with tofacitinib. The receptors stem from a human donor with alopecia areata. The CDR3 runs from the conserved cysteine through the conserved F or W. Fields, in order: V gene, clone size, D gene, CDR3 length, J gene, CDR3 DNA, CDR3 protein. A D gene is named only where the DNA matches it firmly. Size values are once, few and many counts, or a class for expanded clones, and some rows have none.

V gene: TRBV9; clone size: NA; D gene: NA; CDR3 length: 12; J gene: TRBJ1-2; CDR3 DNA: TGTGCCAGCAGCGTCTCAACGGGGGGCTACACCTTC; CDR3 protein: CASSVSTGGYTF
V gene: TRBV11-2; clone size: NA; D gene: TRBD1; CDR3 length: 16; J gene: TRBJ2-3; CDR3 DNA: TGTGCCAGCAGCTCCGAGACAGGGTACTCAATGGATACGCAGTATTTT; CDR3 protein: CASSSETGYSMDTQYF
V gene: TRBV27; clone size: NA; D gene: NA; CDR3 length: 12; J gene: TRBJ2-1; CDR3 DNA: TGTGCCAGCAGTTTATATGGGGGCGAGCAGTTCTTC; CDR3 protein: CASSLYGGEQFF
V gene: TRBV5-1; clone size: NA; D gene: NA; CDR3 length: 14; J gene: TRBJ1-1; CDR3 DNA: TGCGCCAGCCGAAACTCCGGAGTGAACACTGAAGCTTTCTTT; CDR3 protein: CASRNSGVNTEAFF
V gene: TRBV19; clone size: NA; D gene: NA; CDR3 length: 17; J gene: TRBJ2-6; CDR3 DNA: TGTGCCAGTAGGTCAACCAGGTCTCTCTCTGGGGCCAACGTCCTGACTTTC; CDR3 protein: CASRSTRSLSGANVLTF
V gene: TRBV7-9; clone size: NA; D gene: TRBD2; CDR3 length: 16; J gene: TRBJ2-2; CDR3 DNA: TGTGCCAGCAGCCCGACTAGCGGGAGAATGACCGGGGAGCTGTTTTTT; CDR3 protein: CASSPTSGRMTGELFF
V gene: TRBV9; clone size: NA; D gene: NA; CDR3 length: 15; J gene: TRBJ1-3; CDR3 DNA: TGTGCCAGCAGCGATAAAGGTGTCTCTGGAAACACCATATATTTT; CDR3 protein: CASSDKGVSGNTIYF
V gene: TRBV27; clone size: NA; D gene: NA; CDR3 length: 11; J gene: TRBJ2-3; CDR3 DNA: TGTGCCAGCAAAGAATCGGATACGCAGTATTTT; CDR3 protein: CASKESDTQYF
V gene: TRBV14; clone size: NA; D gene: NA; CDR3 length: 14; J gene: TRBJ1-1; CDR3 DNA: TGTGCCAGCAGCCAGAGGGGGGGGTACACTGAAGCTTTCTTT; CDR3 protein: CASSQRGGYTEAFF
V gene: TRBV4-2; clone size: NA; D gene: NA; CDR3 length: 16; J gene: TRBJ2-1; CDR3 DNA: TGTGCCAGCAGCCAAGATCTGGCTAGCTCCTACAATGAGCAGTTCTTC; CDR3 protein: CASSQDLASSYNEQFF
V gene: TRBV29-1; clone size: NA; D gene: TRBD2; CDR3 length: 16; J gene: TRBJ2-7; CDR3 DNA: TGCAGCGTCCGCGGGGGACCAACCTCTAGCTCCTACGAGCAGTACTTC; CDR3 protein: CSVRGGPTSSSYEQYF
V gene: TRBV27; clone size: NA; D gene: NA; CDR3 length: 14; J gene: TRBJ1-5; CDR3 DNA: TGTGCCAGCAGTTATACAGGGTTAAATCAGCCCCAGCATTTT; CDR3 protein: CASSYTGLNQPQHF
V gene: TRBV7-2; clone size: NA; D gene: NA; CDR3 length: 14; J gene: TRBJ1-5; CDR3 DNA: TGTGCCAGCAGCTTCCCGACGGGCAATCAGCCCCAGCATTTT; CDR3 protein: CASSFPTGNQPQHF
V gene: TRBV19; clone size: few; D gene: NA; CDR3 length: 12; J gene: TRBJ2-2; CDR3 DNA: TGTGCCAGTAGCCCCGAGGGAAAGGAGCTGTTTTTT; CDR3 protein: CASSPEGKELFF
V gene: TRBV23-1; clone size: NA; D gene: NA; CDR3 length: 14; J gene: TRBJ2-7; CDR3 DNA: TGCGCCAGCAGTCAAGGGGAAATGCCCTACGAGCAGTACTTC; CDR3 protein: CASSQGEMPYEQYF
V gene: TRBV5-4; clone size: NA; D gene: NA; CDR3 length: 12; J gene: TRBJ2-1; CDR3 DNA: TGTGCCAGCAGCTTAACAGGGAATGAGCAGTTCTTC; CDR3 protein: CASSLTGNEQFF
V gene: TRBV5-4; clone size: NA; D gene: NA; CDR3 length: 14; J gene: TRBJ2-7; CDR3 DNA: TGTGCCAGCAGCTTAATAGACAGACCCTACGAGCAGTACTTC; CDR3 protein: CASSLIDRPYEQYF
V gene: TRBV5-1; clone size: NA; D gene: NA; CDR3 length: 14; J gene: TRBJ2-7; CDR3 DNA: TGCGCCAGCAGCTTGGGTTACTCCTCCTACGAGCAGTACTTC; CDR3 protein: CASSLGYSSYEQYF
V gene: TRBV11-1; clone size: NA; D gene: TRBD1; CDR3 length: 14; J gene: TRBJ1-2; CDR3 DNA: TGTGCCAGCAGCTACAGGGGGCGAAGGTATGGCTACACCTTC; CDR3 protein: CASSYRGRRYGYTF
V gene: TRBV7-6; clone size: NA; D gene: NA; CDR3 length: 11; J gene: TRBJ2-2; CDR3 DNA: TGTGCCAGCAGCGCCCGGATGGAGCTGTTTTTT; CDR3 protein: CASSARMELFF
V gene: TRBV7-9; clone size: NA; D gene: TRBD1; CDR3 length: 15; J gene: TRBJ2-2; CDR3 DNA: TGTGCCAGCAGACCTGACAGGGGTCGGTCCGGGGAGCTGTTTTTT; CDR3 protein: CASRPDRGRSGELFF
V gene: TRBV29-1; clone size: NA; D gene: TRBD1; CDR3 length: 13; J gene: TRBJ2-7; CDR3 DNA: TGCAGCGTAGACGGGACAGGGGTCGCCGAGCAGTACTTC; CDR3 protein: CSVDGTGVAEQYF
V gene: TRBV29-1; clone size: NA; D gene: NA; CDR3 length: 13; J gene: TRBJ2-7; CDR3 DNA: TGCAGCGTGGGAAGGGGGGGGCTTAGCGAGCAGTACTTC; CDR3 protein: CSVGRGGLSEQYF
V gene: TRBV27; clone size: NA; D gene: TRBD1; CDR3 length: 13; J gene: TRBJ1-2; CDR3 DNA: TGTGCCACCGCCGGACAGGGGAGAAGTGGCTACACCTTC; CDR3 protein: CATAGQGRSGYTF
V gene: TRBV30; clone size: few; D gene: TRBD2; CDR3 length: 13; J gene: TRBJ2-1; CDR3 DNA: TGTGCCTGGACTAGCGGGGACTACAATGAGCAGTTCTTC; CDR3 protein: CAWTSGDYNEQFF
V gene: TRBV7-9; clone size: NA; D gene: NA; CDR3 length: 12; J gene: TRBJ1-1; CDR3 DNA: TGTGCCAGCTTTGGGATGAACACTGAAGCTTTCTTT; CDR3 protein: CASFGMNTEAFF
V gene: TRBV27; clone size: NA; D gene: NA; CDR3 length: 14; J gene: TRBJ2-1; CDR3 DNA: TGTGCCAGCAGTAGAATGGGACACAACAATGAGCAGTTCTTC; CDR3 protein: CASSRMGHNNEQFF
V gene: TRBV5-1; clone size: NA; D gene: NA; CDR3 length: 15; J gene: TRBJ2-2; CDR3 DNA: TGCGCCAGCAGCCCCACGGAGTCGAACACCGGGGAGCTGTTTTTT; CDR3 protein: CASSPTESNTGELFF